This entry features one T cell receptor (beta chain) sequence. Antigen unknown. These data belong to a study of cytomegalovirus exposure and HLA in healthy donors. Study-wide findings and caveats: TCR beta chain V- and J-gene trimming was linked, in a later analysis, to a missense variant in DCLRE1C.

In the PCR, 60 Vbeta and 13 Jbeta primers were used. Repertoires were generated with immunoSEQ multiplex PCR, while TCRdb's copy carries only in-frame clones and drops some. Found here are roughly 58,000 clones; the top ten clones hold about 10%. The source of this sequence is a woman aged 45-60 years in good health and CMV-seropositive. Specimen: PBMCs.

CDR3 DNA sequence: TGCGCCAGCAGCCTTCTCGGGACAGGGAAGAGAACCGAGCAGTACTTC. Encoded protein: CASSLLGTGKRTEQYF. The chain couples TRBV4-1 to TRBJ2-7, with TRBD1 identical over 9 bases. The germline V gene encodes CDR1 MGHRA and CDR2 YSYEKL. V trimming: 4 bases; J trimming: 6 bases; junction bases outside the gene matches: 13. The CDR3 totals 16 residues.